The present entry profiles one T cell receptor (beta chain) with its context. Its target is not known. Terminally differentiated effector memory CD45RA+ cells were left out of the naive CD8 fraction, which was CD45RO-negative and positively selected for CCR7. Healthy HIV-negative adults with no recent acute infections or vaccinations were recruited as donors. The data were taken from a study of shared clonotypes between healthy human individuals. In the authors' workflow: ImmunoSEQ supplied junction-only sequences lacking quality scores, so filtering was different. This table comes from immunoSEQ multiplex PCR, and its TCRdb copy is limited to in-frame clones, with some not included. The V and J calls and clone size come from that table; D and trimming were worked out from the DNA. Of 800,000 or so clones in the sample, about 97% were seen once. The V gene lost 2 bases and the J gene lost 5 bases, with 13 bases spanning the gap. This CDR3 spans 15 amino acids. Germline CDR1 and CDR2: MNHEY and SMNVEV (reference sequence).

Study-wide results and caveats: Around 5% of naive CD4 clonotypes were common to a handful of donors. Larger richness was generally estimated for naive than memory subsets.

This receptor was taken from a man aged 25-40 years in good health. V usage is TRBV27 and J usage is TRBJ2-1; a possible D gene is TRBD1 (5 bases). Sequenced sample: naive CD8+ T cells sorted from blood. Here the CDR3 reads CASSLRRGRDNEQFF. The CDR3 region has the DNA TGTGCCAGCAGTTTACGAAGAGGCAGGGACAATGAGCAGTTCTTC.